The clone carrying this T cell receptor (beta chain) has only a few counts. Its specificity is not known. The CDR3 spans 14 residues. CDR1 is DFQATT and CDR2 is SNEGSKA in the germline V gene (reference sequence). The V and J ends lost 7 bases and 6 bases, in that order; junction bases with no gene match: 9. This specimen belongs to a study of T-cell memory formation after mild COVID-19. On the study more broadly: Most TCR clusters belonged to a single donor.

Study results and caveats: Several responding clones turned up in pre-infection memory, indicating that cross-reactive memory may have taken part.

5'RACE primed at constant segments yielded TCR alpha and TCR beta cDNA libraries bearing sample barcodes and UMIs. MiXCR was run by TCRdb on the 5' RACE reads, yielding one entry per CDR3 protein. Of around 110,000 distinct CDR3 sequences listed, about a sixth are singletons. The J gene is TRBJ2-2, the V gene TRBV20-1; 9 bases agree with TRBD2. This TCR derives from an adult woman who had mild COVID-19 (a few samples of this study predate the infection). Cell type and time point are not known. Specimen: PBMCs or a T cell subset sorted from them (not recorded which). CDR3 region: CSDPFAGGSGELFF. CDR3 in DNA: TGCAGTGACCCTTTCGCGGGAGGGTCCGGGGAGCTGTTTTTT.